These 2 T cell receptor beta chains were sequenced from one sample in a study of blood T cell repertoires in COVID-19. The table came from immunoSEQ multiplex PCR; TCRdb's copy has only in-frame clones and leaves some out. The table lists fewer than 85,000 clones, about nine tenths of them singletons. The sequenced sample was peripheral blood. These receptors were taken from a human donor in a cohort sampled during active COVID-19.

This chain links TRBV6-5 with TRBJ1-3; D call uncertain. V was trimmed by 7 bases and J by 4 bases, leaving 5 bases between them. The CDR3 loop spans 11 amino acids. Germline-derived CDR1 and CDR2 are MNHEY and SVGAGI. The CDR3, as DNA: TGTGCCAGCACCAGGGGAAACACCATATATTTT. Protein sequence: CASTRGNTIYF.

J is TRBJ2-1 and V is TRBV29-1; TRBD2 aligns across 11 bases. Germline V gives CDR1 SQVTM, CDR2 ANQGSEA. The CDR3 is 15 amino acids. Unmatched junction bases numbered 7, after V lost 6 bases and J lost 3 bases. CDR3 sequence reads: CSVHSSGGYYNEQFF. CDR3 bases: TGCAGCGTCCACTCTAGCGGGGGGTACTACAATGAGCAGTTCTTC.